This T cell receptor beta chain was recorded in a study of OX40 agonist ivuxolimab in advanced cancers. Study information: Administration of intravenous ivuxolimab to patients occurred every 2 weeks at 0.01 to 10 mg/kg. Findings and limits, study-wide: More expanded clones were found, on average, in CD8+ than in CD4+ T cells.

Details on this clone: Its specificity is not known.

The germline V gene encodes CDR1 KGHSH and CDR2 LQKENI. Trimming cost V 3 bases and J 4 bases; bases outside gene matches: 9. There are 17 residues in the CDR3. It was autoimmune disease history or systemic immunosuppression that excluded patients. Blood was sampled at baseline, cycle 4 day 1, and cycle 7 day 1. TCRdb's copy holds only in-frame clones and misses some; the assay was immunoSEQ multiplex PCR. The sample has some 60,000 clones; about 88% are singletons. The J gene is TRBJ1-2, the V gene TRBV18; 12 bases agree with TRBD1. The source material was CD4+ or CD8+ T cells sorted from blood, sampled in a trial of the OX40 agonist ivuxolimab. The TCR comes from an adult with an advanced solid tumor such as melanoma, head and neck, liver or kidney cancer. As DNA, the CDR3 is TGTGCCAGCTCACCCGGGACAGGGGGCCCGGGGAGCTATGGCTACACCTTC. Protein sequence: CASSPGTGGPGSYGYTF.